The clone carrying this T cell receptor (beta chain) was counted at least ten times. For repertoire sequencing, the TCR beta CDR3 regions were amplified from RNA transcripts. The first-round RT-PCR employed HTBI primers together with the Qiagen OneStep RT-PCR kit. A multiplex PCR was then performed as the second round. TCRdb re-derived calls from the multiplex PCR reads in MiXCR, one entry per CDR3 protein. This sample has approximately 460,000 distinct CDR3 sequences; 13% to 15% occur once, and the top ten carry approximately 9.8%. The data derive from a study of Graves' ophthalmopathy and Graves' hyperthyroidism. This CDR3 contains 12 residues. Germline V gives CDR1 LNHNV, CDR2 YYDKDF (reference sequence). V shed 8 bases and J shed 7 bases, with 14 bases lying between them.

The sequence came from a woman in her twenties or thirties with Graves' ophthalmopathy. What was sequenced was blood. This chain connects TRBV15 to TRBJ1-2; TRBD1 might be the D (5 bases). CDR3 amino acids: CATREPGSGYTF. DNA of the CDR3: TGTGCCACCCGAGAGCCAGGGTCTGGCTACACCTTC.